A single T cell receptor (beta chain) is shown here with its context. The CDR3 length is 17 residues. The germline CDR1 and CDR2 sequences are SGHVS and FQNEAQ. V lost 2 bases and J lost 0, with 17 bases in between. Using immunoSEQ multiplex PCR, the repertoire was profiled, and TCRdb retains in-frame clones only, with some absent. The sample records roughly 450,000 clones, roughly 90% being singletons. The data derive from a study of control samples from healthy donors and cancer patients. The specimen sequenced was PBMCs. The sequence derives from a middle-aged man with head and neck cancer. The V call is TRBV7-8, the J call TRBJ2-7; possible D gene TRBD2, 5 bases. The CDR3 spells CASSLILGRTLSYEQYF. CDR3 nucleotide sequence: TGTGCCAGCAGCTTAATACTGGGGAGAACCCTCTCCTACGAGCAGTACTTC.